The 14 T cell receptor beta chains given below trace back to one sample, sequenced in a study of T cells in Graves' hyperthyroidism and ophthalmopathy (dated by TCRdb to about 2019). Library preparation was by multiplex PCR. The sequencing machine was an Illumina HiSeq 2000. The TCR beta CDR3 regions were amplified from RNA transcripts. The first round of RT-PCR for the TCR CDR3 was performed with the HTBI primer set and the Qiagen OneStep RT-PCR kit. The public reads were quality trimmed at Q25 with fastp and then assembled into clones with MiXCR by TCRdb, keeping productive beta chains. Rows with a matching CDR3 protein are joined into one entry that keeps the most common DNA and genes. The sample includes around 250,000 distinct CDR3 sequences, with almost 25% observed a single time. The ten largest clones take up approximately 35% of the sample. Sequenced: blood. The origin of the receptors is a middle-aged woman with Graves' ophthalmopathy.

In its sample, this clonotype was seen many times. This chain uses TRBV7-6 with TRBJ2-5; D possibly corresponds to TRBD2 (6 bases). V gave up 5 bases and J gave up 4 bases, with 17 bases separating them. Germline CDR1 reads SGHVS; CDR2 reads FNYEAQ. The CDR3 contains 15 residues. The CDR3: CASSPRLEESETQYF. Here the CDR3 DNA reads TGTGCCAGCAGCCCCCGACTAGAAGAGTCAGAGACCCAGTACTTC.

This clonotype was observed many times. The gene calls are TRBV28 and TRBJ2-7, with D possibly TRBD1 on 6 matching bases. V lost 5 bases and J 0 bases, leaving 11 bases between the germline ends. The CDR3 loop spans 14 amino acids. Germline-derived CDR1 and CDR2 are MDHEN and SYDVKM. The CDR3 loop is CASSPQGLSYEQYF. CDR3 bases: TGTGCCAGCAGTCCACAGGGCCTCTCCTACGAGCAGTACTTC.

Many counts were recorded for this clonotype. V is TRBV10-3 and J is TRBJ2-5; the match to TRBD1 covers 9 bases. Losses at the gene ends were 3 bases for V and 5 bases for J; bases not matched to a gene: 13. CDR1 and CDR2 (germline): ENHRY, SYGVKD. This CDR3 is built from 17 residues. The CDR3 sequence is CAISDLRQGDYGETQYF. The CDR3 nucleotides are TGTGCCATCAGTGACTTGAGACAGGGGGACTACGGGGAGACCCAGTACTTC.

This rearrangement joins TRBV6-5 to TRBJ2-5; 7 bases match TRBD1. Germline trimming cut 0 bases from V and 5 bases from J; bases unmatched to any gene: 6. There are 15 residues in the CDR3. Germline CDR1 reads MNHEY; CDR2 reads SVGAGI. CDR3 sequence reads: CASSYSFDREETQYF. In nucleotides, the CDR3 is TGTGCCAGCAGTTACTCGTTCGACAGGGAGGAGACCCAGTACTTC.

This clonotype was found once. The DNA for the CDR3 is TGTGCCAGTAGCTGGGACAGGAGGGAGACCCAGTACTTC. This sequence encodes CASSWDRRETQYF. The J gene is TRBJ2-5, the V gene TRBV19; 8 bases are shared with TRBD1. With V trimmed by 6 bases and J by 5 bases, 5 bases remained unmatched. From germline, CDR1 is LNHDA and CDR2 SQIVND (reference sequence). This CDR3 is 13 amino acids long.

Many counts were recorded for this clonotype. The CDR3 sequence: CATSRERQGYEQYF. CDR3 nucleotides: TGTGCCACCAGCAGAGAGAGGCAGGGCTACGAGCAGTACTTC. The gene calls are TRBV15 and TRBJ2-7, with D possibly being TRBD1 (5 bases). CDR1 is LNHNV and CDR2 is YYDKDF in the germline V gene (reference sequence). This CDR3 region has 14 residues. V lost 0 bases, J lost 3 bases, and 9 bases lay in between.

This clonotype was observed at least ten times. V and J are TRBV6-1 and TRBJ1-3; 11 bases align to TRBD1. The CDR3 has 19 residues. Germline V lookup: CDR1 MNHNS, CDR2 SASEGT. V shed 4 bases and J 3 bases; nucleotides not matched to a gene: 14. The CDR3 reads CASSARAGTGGFDGNTIYF. The CDR3, as DNA: TGTGCCAGCAGTGCCCGGGCCGGGACAGGGGGGTTCGATGGAAACACCATATATTTT.

The V and J genes are TRBV7-9 and TRBJ2-7; D perhaps matches TRBD2 (6 bases). This CDR3 is built from 13 residues. V was clipped by 4 bases and J by 5 bases, with 12 bases between them. Germline assignment: CDR1 SEHNR and CDR2 FQNEAQ (reference sequence). The CDR3 DNA follows: TGTGCCAGCAGCTCGCCCCCGGGGGACGAGCAGTACTTC. This gives the protein CASSSPPGDEQYF.

V gene TRBV28 combines with J gene TRBJ2-7; 8 bases are a match to TRBD2. From germline, CDR1 is MDHEN and CDR2 SYDVKM. This CDR3 contains 13 residues. Unmatched junction bases numbered 5, after V lost 3 bases and J lost 7 bases. The CDR3 loop reads CASSFAGGIEQYF. CDR3 sequence (DNA): TGTGCCAGCAGTTTCGCGGGAGGTATTGAGCAGTACTTC.

This clonotype was seen many times. The chain links TRBV12-3 or TRBV12-4 to TRBJ2-2, with D possibly matching TRBD2 (7 bases). V dropped 7 bases and J dropped 1 base, with 13 bases sitting between them. The CDR3 is 15 residues long. CDR3 loop: CASILGGGNTGELFF. As DNA, the CDR3 is TGTGCCAGCATCCTAGGGGGGGGGAACACCGGGGAGCTGTTTTTT.

This clonotype was seen many times. V and J are TRBV2 and TRBJ2-5, with D uncertain. V lost 7 bases and J 1 base, leaving 10 bases between the germline ends. The CDR3 consists of 13 residues. Per the germline V gene, CDR1 is SNHLY and CDR2 is FYNNEI. CDR3 DNA: TGTGCCAGCATCCTCGTAGCCCAAGAGACCCAGTACTTC. Encoded protein: CASILVAQETQYF.

At least ten counts were recorded for this clonotype. The chain links TRBV15 to TRBJ2-2, with D possibly TRBD1 on 5 matching bases. The CDR3 runs 15 residues. Trimming took 6 bases from V and 1 from J, leaving 12 bases between them. Looked up from germline, CDR1 is LNHNV and CDR2 is YYDKDF (reference sequence). The CDR3 DNA is TGTGCCACCAGTATACTGGACATGAACACCGGGGAGCTGTTTTTT. Translation gives CATSILDMNTGELFF.

This clonotype was found many times. J is TRBJ2-1 and V is TRBV12-3 or TRBV12-4, with D tentatively TRBD1 or TRBD2 (5 bases each). The CDR3 spans 12 residues. V lost 3 bases and J lost 12, with 12 bases in between. DNA for the CDR3: TGTGCCAGCAGTTTTCCCATGGGGGTGCAGTTCTTC. This sequence encodes CASSFPMGVQFF.

This clonotype was detected many times. The chain has TRBV5-1 and TRBJ2-7; 8 bases fit TRBD1. Germline assignment: CDR1 SGHRS and CDR2 YFSETQ. The CDR3 contains 15 residues. V shed 4 bases, J shed 4 bases, and the junction held 10 bases outside the gene matches. CDR3 sequence reads: CASSAARQGMYEQYF. CDR3 nucleotides: TGCGCCAGCAGCGCAGCTAGACAGGGGATGTACGAGCAGTACTTC.